This entry is about one TCR beta chain. The antigen is unknown. The data stem from a study of OX40 agonist ivuxolimab in advanced cancers. General study results and limits: Some patients who did not respond also had low normalized T-cell clonal expansion. With doses of 0.1 to 3.0 mg/kg, CD4+ and CD8+ blood T cells had undergone clonal expansion by week 6.

Libraries were prepared by immunoSEQ multiplex PCR; TCRdb keeps only in-frame clonotypes and omits some of them. The table lists some 78,000 clones, 92% of them singletons, with approximately 2.9% in the top ten. Germline trimming cut 6 bases from V and 2 bases from J; bases unmatched to any gene: 12. This CDR3 spans 16 amino acids. Germline CDR1 and CDR2: SEHNR and FQNEAQ (reference sequence). The sequences come from CD4+ or CD8+ T cells sorted from blood, collected in a trial of the OX40 agonist ivuxolimab. The V and J genes are TRBV7-9 and TRBJ1-1; 7 bases agree with TRBD1. The receptor comes from an adult with an advanced solid tumor such as melanoma, head and neck, liver or kidney cancer. CDR3 nucleotides: TGTGCCAGCAGGCAGATACAGGGGACGCTAAACACTGAAGCTTTCTTT. The encoded protein is CASRQIQGTLNTEAFF. Full variable domain (remainder filled in from reference TRBV7-9 and TRBJ1-1): DTGVSQNPRHKITKRGQNVTFRCDPISEHNRLYWYRQTLGQGPEFLTYFQNEAQLEKSRLLSDRFSAERPKGSFSTLEIQRTEQGDSAMYLCASRQIQGTLNTEAFFGQGTRLTVV.